This T cell receptor beta chain comes out of a study of blood T cell repertoires in COVID-19. Source study methods: Reference gene primers were amplified, and this amplification served to estimate nucleated cell counts. Sequenced by immunoSEQ multiplex PCR; TCRdb stores in-frame clones only, minus some. The DNA was the basis for D and trimming; V, J and clone size are from that table. The sample shows approximately 120,000 clones, about 85% of them seen only once. The junction had 3 bases not matched to a gene; V was cut back by 1 base and J by 3 bases. This CDR3 is 16 amino acids long. Germline-derived CDR1 and CDR2 are SGHVS and FNYEAQ.

Sample: peripheral blood. J is TRBJ2-1 and V is TRBV7-6; 10 bases are a match to TRBD2. This clonotype originated in an elderly man with active or convalescent COVID-19. The CDR3 here is CASSLGASGGYNEQFF. CDR3 sequence (DNA): TGTGCCAGCAGCTTAGGCGCTAGCGGGGGCTACAATGAGCAGTTCTTC.